Below, 5 T cell receptor beta chains from the same sample are listed, as sequenced in a study of blood T cells in healthy people across ages. A second 7 to 11 cycle PCR used barcoded and J-beta primers. TCRdb reprocessed the 5' RACE reads via MiXCR and lists one record per CDR3 protein. Of 600,000 to 850,000 distinct CDR3 sequences listed, around 40% were seen once; the top ten hold about 20%. Sequenced input: blood. The receptors come from a woman aged 55-69 years in good health.

Comments on this clonotype: Its ends do not fully match the called genes, so a read error is possible. The chain combines TRBV12-3 or TRBV12-4 with TRBJ2-7, with 11 bases aligning to TRBD2. The CDR3 length is 13 residues. CDR3 sequence (DNA): TGTGCCAGCAGTGTAGCGGGAGGGCCGTGGCAGTACTTC. Its translation: CASSVAGGPWQYF.

This chain joins TRBV6-5 and TRBJ1-2; 9 bases map to TRBD1. With V trimmed by 6 bases and J by 7 bases, 12 bases remained unmatched. The CDR3 is 15 amino acids. Per the germline V gene, CDR1 is MNHEY and CDR2 is SVGAGI. The CDR3 DNA sequence: TGTGCCAGCAGAACCCTCGGGACAGGGAAGGGTGGCTACACCTTC. The encoded protein is CASRTLGTGKGGYTF.

The chain recombines TRBV7-3 with TRBJ2-1, with D possibly TRBD1 on 6 matching bases. CDR1 is SGHTA and CDR2 is FQGTGA in the germline V gene. V was clipped by 3 bases and J by 6 bases, with 15 bases between them. CDR3 length: 15 residues. CDR3 sequence reads: CASSFGGMFVNEQFF. The DNA for the CDR3 is TGTGCCAGCAGCTTTGGGGGCATGTTTGTCAATGAGCAGTTCTTC.

The chain employs TRBV4-2 and TRBJ1-1; D call uncertain. The germline gives CDR1 LGHNA, CDR2 YNFKEQ. V was clipped by 0 bases and J by 0 bases, with 2 bases between them. This CDR3 contains 13 residues. Here the CDR3 reads CASSQEVNTEAFF. CDR3 DNA sequence: TGTGCCAGCAGCCAAGAGGTGAACACTGAAGCTTTCTTT.

The chain links TRBV11-3 to TRBJ2-3; unclear D gene. Germline assignment: CDR1 SGHNT and CDR2 YENEEA. The CDR3 length is 11 residues. The V end was cut by 4 bases, the J end by 6 bases, with 5 bases between. CDR3 in DNA: TGTGCCAGCAGCTGGGATGATACGCAGTATTTT. This codes for CASSWDDTQYF.